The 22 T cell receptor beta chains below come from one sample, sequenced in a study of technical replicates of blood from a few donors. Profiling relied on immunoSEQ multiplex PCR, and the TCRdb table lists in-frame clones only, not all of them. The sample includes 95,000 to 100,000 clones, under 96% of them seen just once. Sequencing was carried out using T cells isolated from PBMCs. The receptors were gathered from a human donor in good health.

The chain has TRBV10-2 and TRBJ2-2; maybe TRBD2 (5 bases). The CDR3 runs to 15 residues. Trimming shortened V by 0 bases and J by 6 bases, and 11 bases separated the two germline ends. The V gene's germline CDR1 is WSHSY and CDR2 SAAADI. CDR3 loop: CASSESRGSAGELFF. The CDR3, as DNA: TGCGCCAGCAGTGAGTCGAGAGGGTCGGCCGGGGAGCTGTTTTTT.

CDR3 amino acids: CASSQTGQGRFDEQYF. The DNA for the CDR3 is TGTGCCAGCAGCCAAACTGGACAGGGACGGTTCGACGAGCAGTACTTC. The chain recombines TRBV11-2 with TRBJ2-7, with 8 nucleotides matching TRBD1. Looked up from germline, CDR1 is SGHAT and CDR2 is FQNNGV. V lost 5 bases and J lost 5; bases outside the gene matches: 14. The CDR3 has 16 residues.

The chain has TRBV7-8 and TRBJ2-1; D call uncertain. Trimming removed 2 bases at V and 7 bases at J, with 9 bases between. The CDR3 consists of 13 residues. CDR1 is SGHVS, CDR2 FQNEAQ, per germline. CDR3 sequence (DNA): TGTGCCAGCAGCTTAACTCTCTTTAATGAGCAGTTCTTC. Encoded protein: CASSLTLFNEQFF.

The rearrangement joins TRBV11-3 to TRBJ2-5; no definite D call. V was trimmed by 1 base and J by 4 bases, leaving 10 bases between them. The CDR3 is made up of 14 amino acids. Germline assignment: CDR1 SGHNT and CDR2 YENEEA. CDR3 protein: CASSLGSVAETQYF. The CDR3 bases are TGTGCCAGCAGCTTAGGTAGTGTTGCAGAGACCCAGTACTTC.

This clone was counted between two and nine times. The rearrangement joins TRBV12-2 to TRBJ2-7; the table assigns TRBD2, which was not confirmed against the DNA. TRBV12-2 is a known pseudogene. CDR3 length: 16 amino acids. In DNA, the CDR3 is TGTGCAAGTCGCTTAGCGAGTTACGGGGGGACCTACGAGCAGTACTTC. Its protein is CASRLASYGGTYEQYF.

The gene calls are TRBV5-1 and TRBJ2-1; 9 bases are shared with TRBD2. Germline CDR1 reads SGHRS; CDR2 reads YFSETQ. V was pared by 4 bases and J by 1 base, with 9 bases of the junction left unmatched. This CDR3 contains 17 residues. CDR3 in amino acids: CASSKGGGALSYNEQFF. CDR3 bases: TGCGCCAGCAGCAAGGGCGGGGGGGCTCTTTCCTACAATGAGCAGTTCTTC.

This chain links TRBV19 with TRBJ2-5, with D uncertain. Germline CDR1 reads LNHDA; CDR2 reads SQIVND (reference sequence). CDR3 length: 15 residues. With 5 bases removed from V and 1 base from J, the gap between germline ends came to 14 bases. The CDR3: CASSLRFVSQETQYF. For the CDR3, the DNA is TGTGCCAGTAGTCTGCGTTTCGTGAGCCAAGAGACCCAGTACTTC.

CDR3 loop: CASSLVAAKREYDPEQYF. CDR3 DNA: TGTGCCAGCAGCTTAGTAGCGGCAAAGCGGGAGTACGACCCTGAGCAGTACTTC. This chain joins TRBV7-7 and TRBJ2-7; 8 bases agree with TRBD2. The CDR3 is 18 amino acids. Germline assignment: CDR1 SSHAT and CDR2 FNYEAQ (reference sequence). V lost 1 base and J lost 7; bases outside the gene matches: 18.

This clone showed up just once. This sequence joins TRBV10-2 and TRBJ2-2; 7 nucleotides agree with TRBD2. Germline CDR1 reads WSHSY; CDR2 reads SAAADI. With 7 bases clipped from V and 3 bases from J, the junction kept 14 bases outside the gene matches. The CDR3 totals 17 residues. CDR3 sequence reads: CASKEYLREVDTGELFF. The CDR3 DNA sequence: TGCGCCAGCAAGGAATATCTACGGGAGGTTGACACCGGGGAGCTGTTTTTT.

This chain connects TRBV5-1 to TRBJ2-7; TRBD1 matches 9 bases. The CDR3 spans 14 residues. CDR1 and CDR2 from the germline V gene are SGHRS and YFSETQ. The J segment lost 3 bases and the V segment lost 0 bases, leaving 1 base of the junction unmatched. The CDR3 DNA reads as TGCGCCAGCAGCTTGGAGGACAGGGGCTACGAGCAGTACTTC. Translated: CASSLEDRGYEQYF.

The CDR3 DNA reads as TGCAGTGCTAGAGATCGGACAGGCCTGTACTTC. Translating gives CSARDRTGLYF. The J gene is TRBJ2-7, the V gene TRBV20-1; 7 bases are a match to TRBD1. Trimming at V came to 0 bases and at J to 12 bases, leaving 5 bases not matched to a gene. Germline values: CDR1 DFQATT, CDR2 SNEGSKA (reference sequence). There are 11 residues in the CDR3.

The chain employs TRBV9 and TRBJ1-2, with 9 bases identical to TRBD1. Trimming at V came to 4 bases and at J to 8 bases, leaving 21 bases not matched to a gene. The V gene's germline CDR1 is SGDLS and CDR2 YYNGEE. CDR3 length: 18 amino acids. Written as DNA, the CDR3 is TGTGCCAGCAGCCCTACGTCGACCACCGGGACAGGGAGAGGCGGCTACACCTTC. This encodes CASSPTSTTGTGRGGYTF.

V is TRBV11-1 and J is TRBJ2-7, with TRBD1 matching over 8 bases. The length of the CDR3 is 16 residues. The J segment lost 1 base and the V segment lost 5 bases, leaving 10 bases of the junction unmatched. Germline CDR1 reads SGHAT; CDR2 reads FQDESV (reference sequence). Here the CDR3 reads CASSQPGTGLSYEQYF. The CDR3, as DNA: TGTGCCAGCAGCCAACCCGGGACAGGCCTTTCCTACGAGCAGTACTTC.

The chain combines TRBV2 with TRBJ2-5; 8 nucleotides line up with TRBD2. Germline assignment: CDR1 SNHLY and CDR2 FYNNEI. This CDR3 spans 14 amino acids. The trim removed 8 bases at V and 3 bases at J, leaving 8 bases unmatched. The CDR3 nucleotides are TGTGCCAGCCCCCCGGGAGGGAACGAAGAGACCCAGTACTTC. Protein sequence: CASPPGGNEETQYF.

The CDR3 region has the DNA TGTGCCAGCAGTCTAGGGGGGGACTATGGCTACACCTTC. This translates into CASSLGGDYGYTF. This chain connects TRBV27 to TRBJ1-2, with D perhaps TRBD1 (6 bases). The ends were cut back, 5 bases at V and 3 bases at J, with 10 bases in the middle. Germline CDR1 is MNHEY and CDR2 is SMNVEV (reference sequence). CDR3 length: 13 amino acids.

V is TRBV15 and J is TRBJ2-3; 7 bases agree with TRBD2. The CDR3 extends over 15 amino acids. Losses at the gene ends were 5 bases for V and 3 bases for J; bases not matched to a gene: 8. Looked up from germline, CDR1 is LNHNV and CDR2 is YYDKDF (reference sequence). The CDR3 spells CATSPDGRGTDTQYF. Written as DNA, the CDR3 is TGTGCCACCAGCCCCGACGGGCGGGGGACAGATACGCAGTATTTT.

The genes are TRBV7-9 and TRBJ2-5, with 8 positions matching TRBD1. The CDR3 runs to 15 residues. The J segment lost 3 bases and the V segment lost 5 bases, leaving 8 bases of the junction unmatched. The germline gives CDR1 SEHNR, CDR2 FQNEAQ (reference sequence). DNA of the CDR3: TGTGCCAGCAGCCTCATTACACAGGGGGAAGAGACCCAGTACTTC. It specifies CASSLITQGEETQYF.

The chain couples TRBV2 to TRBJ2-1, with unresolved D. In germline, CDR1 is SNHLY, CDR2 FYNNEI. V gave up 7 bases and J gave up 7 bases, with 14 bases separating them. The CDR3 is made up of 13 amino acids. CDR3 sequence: CASIKSLGNEQFF. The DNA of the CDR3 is TGTGCCAGCATCAAGAGTCTCGGGAATGAGCAGTTCTTC.

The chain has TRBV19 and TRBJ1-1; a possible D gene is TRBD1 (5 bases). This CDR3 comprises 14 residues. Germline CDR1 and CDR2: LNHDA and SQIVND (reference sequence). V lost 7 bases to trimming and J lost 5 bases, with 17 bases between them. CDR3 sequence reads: CASTLTGGTTEAFF. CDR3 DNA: TGTGCCAGTACCCTCACCGGAGGGACGACTGAAGCTTTCTTT.

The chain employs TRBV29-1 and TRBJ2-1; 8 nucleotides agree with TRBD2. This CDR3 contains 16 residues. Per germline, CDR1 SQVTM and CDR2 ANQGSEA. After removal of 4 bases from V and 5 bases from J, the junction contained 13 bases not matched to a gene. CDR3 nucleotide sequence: TGCAGCGTTGGACAGTCGGGAGGGGCGGTTGACAATGAGCAGTTCTTC. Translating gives CSVGQSGGAVDNEQFF.

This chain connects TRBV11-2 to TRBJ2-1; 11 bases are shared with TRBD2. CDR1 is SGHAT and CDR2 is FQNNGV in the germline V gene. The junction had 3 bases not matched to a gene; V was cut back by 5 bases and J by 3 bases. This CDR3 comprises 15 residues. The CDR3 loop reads CASSLGTSGYNEQFF. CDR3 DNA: TGTGCCAGCAGCCTAGGGACTAGCGGCTACAATGAGCAGTTCTTC.

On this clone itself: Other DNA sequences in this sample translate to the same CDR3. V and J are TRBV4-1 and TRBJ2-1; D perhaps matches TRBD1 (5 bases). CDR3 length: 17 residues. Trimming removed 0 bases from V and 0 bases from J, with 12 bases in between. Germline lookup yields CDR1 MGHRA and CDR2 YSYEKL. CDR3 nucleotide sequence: TGCGCCAGCAGCCAAGACAGGGCCAGGAGCTCCTACAATGAGCAGTTCTTC. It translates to CASSQDRARSSYNEQFF.